The rows below give T cell receptor beta chains drawn from one sample of a study of siplizumab effects on memory and regulatory T cells. Generated by immunoSEQ multiplex PCR, the TCRdb table keeps only in-frame clones and is missing some. In the table there are about 50,000 clones, roughly 87% of which are singletons. Sequencing was carried out using naive CD8+ T cells sorted from blood. Every receptor here comes from a human donor in good health. Each CDR3 is given with its conserved first and last residue. Fields, in order: J gene, V gene, D gene, clone size, CDR3 protein, CDR3 DNA. D genes are given only for firm matches. Clone sizes are given selectively: once, few, many, or a class where the clone is expanded.

TRBJ2-7	TRBV7-6	TRBD2	NA	CASSLGAGGPNEQYF	TGTGCCAGCAGCTTAGGAGCGGGGGGGCCGAACGAGCAGTACTTC
TRBJ2-7	TRBV4-1	NA	NA	CASSQVPYEQYF	TGCGCCAGCAGCCAAGTCCCTTATGAGCAGTACTTC
TRBJ1-5	TRBV27	NA	NA	CASSSHTHQPQHF	TGTGCCAGCAGTTCCCACACCCATCAGCCCCAGCATTTT
TRBJ2-1	TRBV5-5	NA	NA	CASSYAVNEQFF	TGTGCCAGCAGTTATGCAGTGAATGAGCAGTTCTTC
TRBJ1-5	TRBV4-1	NA	few	CASSQFFRDNQPQHF	TGCGCCAGCAGCCAATTCTTCAGGGATAATCAGCCCCAGCATTTT
TRBJ2-3	TRBV6-5	NA	NA	CASRQTARGTQYF	TGTGCCAGCAGGCAAACCGCCAGGGGTACGCAGTATTTT
TRBJ2-2	TRBV10-3	TRBD2	once	CAISESLAGNTGELFF	TGTGCCATCAGTGAGTCACTAGCGGGGAACACCGGGGAGCTGTTTTTT
TRBJ1-2	TRBV5-8	TRBD1	NA	CASSLKSGTGYGYTF	TGTGCCAGCAGCTTGAAATCCGGGACAGGGTATGGCTACACCTTC
TRBJ2-7	TRBV29-1	NA	NA	CSVETGTIYEQYF	TGCAGCGTGGAAACCGGGACGATCTACGAGCAGTACTTC
TRBJ2-7	TRBV27	NA	NA	CASSLTGSFEQYF	TGTGCCAGCAGTTTAACGGGTAGCTTCGAGCAGTACTTC
TRBJ2-1	TRBV27	NA	NA	CASSLSWLSSYNEQFF	TGTGCCAGCAGTTTATCTTGGTTAAGCTCCTACAATGAGCAGTTCTTC
TRBJ2-1	TRBV12-5	NA	NA	CASGGAMGSYNEQFF	TGTGCTAGTGGGGGGGCCATGGGCTCCTACAATGAGCAGTTCTTC
TRBJ1-2	TRBV4-1	TRBD1	NA	CASSHGTGGGLGYTF	TGCGCCAGCAGCCACGGCACAGGGGGAGGCCTAGGCTACACCTTC
TRBJ1-3	TRBV2	TRBD1	NA	CASSEAQGGDRNTIYF	TGTGCCAGCAGTGAAGCGCAAGGGGGCGATCGAAACACCATATATTTT
TRBJ2-5	TRBV13	TRBD1	NA	CASSSGTAQETQYF	TGTGCCAGCAGTTCCGGGACAGCACAAGAGACCCAGTACTTC
TRBJ1-5	TRBV7-6	TRBD1	once	CASSSGQGANQPQHF	TGTGCCAGCAGCTCGGGACAGGGGGCTAATCAGCCCCAGCATTTT
TRBJ2-2	TRBV27	NA	NA	CASIPQADLWGGELFF	TGTGCCAGCATCCCACAAGCGGACCTATGGGGCGGGGAGCTGTTTTTT
TRBJ2-3	TRBV15	TRBD2	once	CATSSPVVLAGADTQYF	TGTGCCACCAGCTCCCCGGTTGTCCTAGCGGGAGCAGATACGCAGTATTTT
TRBJ2-5	TRBV7-9	TRBD1	NA	CASSFPRTGKETQYF	TGTGCCAGCAGCTTCCCGAGGACAGGGAAAGAGACCCAGTACTTC
TRBJ2-3	TRBV11-3	NA	NA	CASSPRQASTDTQYF	TGTGCCAGCAGCCCCCGACAGGCGAGCACAGATACGCAGTATTTT
TRBJ2-4	TRBV9	NA	few	CASSGGENIQYF	TGTGCCAGCAGCGGGGGTGAAAACATTCAGTACTTC
TRBJ2-7	TRBV6-5	NA	NA	CASRRAAVGYEQYF	TGTGCCAGCAGGAGGGCCGCGGTGGGCTACGAGCAGTACTTC
TRBJ1-2	TRBV27	NA	NA	CASSLLGEQGGYTF	TGTGCCAGCAGTTTATTGGGGGAACAGGGCGGCTACACCTTC
TRBJ2-7	TRBV19	NA	NA	CAGYEQYF	TGTGCTGGATACGAGCAGTACTTC
TRBJ2-7	TRBV4-1	NA	few	CASSEDSVTGNYEQYF	TGCGCCAGCAGCGAAGACTCGGTGACCGGGAACTACGAGCAGTACTTC
TRBJ1-1	TRBV5-5	NA	NA	CASSLWGMNTEAFF	TGTGCCAGCAGCTTGTGGGGGATGAACACTGAAGCTTTCTTT
TRBJ2-7	TRBV5-6	NA	NA	CASSLAEGISYEQYF	TGTGCCAGCAGCTTGGCGGAGGGGATCTCCTACGAGCAGTACTTC
TRBJ1-6	TRBV15	NA	NA	CATSPGQGSPLHF	TGTGCCACCAGCCCTGGGCAGGGCTCACCCCTCCACTTT
TRBJ2-7	TRBV7-9	NA	NA	CASSLAPAPYEQYF	TGTGCCAGCAGCTTAGCGCCCGCTCCCTACGAGCAGTACTTC
TRBJ2-7	TRBV27	TRBD1	NA	CASSSWTGGTYEQYF	TGTGCCAGCAGTTCCTGGACAGGGGGCACCTACGAGCAGTACTTC
TRBJ2-5	TRBV5-6	NA	NA	CASSSAVAEETQYF	TGTGCCAGCAGCTCAGCGGTAGCAGAGGAGACCCAGTACTTC
TRBJ2-2	TRBV27	NA	NA	CASSLIKGNTGELFF	TGTGCCAGCAGTTTAATAAAAGGGAACACCGGGGAGCTGTTTTTT
TRBJ2-2	TRBV4-1	NA	NA	CASSQVPSAVTGELFF	TGCGCCAGCAGCCAAGTTCCTAGCGCGGTCACCGGGGAGCTGTTTTTT
TRBJ1-1	TRBV5-4	TRBD1	NA	CASSFTGDTEAFF	TGTGCCAGCAGCTTCACAGGGGACACTGAAGCTTTCTTT
TRBJ2-1	TRBV5-1	TRBD2	once	CASSILAGGANEQFF	TGCGCCAGCAGCATACTAGCGGGAGGTGCTAATGAGCAGTTCTTC
TRBJ2-3	TRBV27	TRBD2	NA	CASSLAGGPTDTQYF	TGTGCCAGCAGCCTAGCGGGAGGGCCTACAGATACGCAGTATTTT
TRBJ2-2	TRBV29-1	NA	NA	CSVGSIGELFF	TGCAGCGTTGGCTCGATCGGGGAGCTGTTTTTT
TRBJ2-7	TRBV14	NA	NA	CASSQVLSGEQYF	TGTGCCAGCAGCCAAGTATTGTCGGGCGAGCAGTACTTC
TRBJ1-5	TRBV6-5	NA	NA	CASSQAGYQPQHF	TGTGCCAGCAGTCAGGCAGGGTATCAGCCCCAGCATTTT
TRBJ1-1	TRBV27	TRBD1	NA	CASRLQGRTEAFF	TGTGCCAGCAGGTTACAGGGGAGGACTGAAGCTTTCTTT
TRBJ2-2	TRBV27	TRBD2	NA	CASSTSSGGNTGELFF	TGTGCCAGCAGCACATCTAGCGGGGGAAACACCGGGGAGCTGTTTTTT
TRBJ2-1	TRBV11-3	TRBD2	NA	CASSFGLAGYNEQFF	TGTGCCAGCAGCTTCGGACTAGCGGGGTACAATGAGCAGTTCTTC
TRBJ2-1	TRBV9	TRBD2	NA	CASTRAGGHNEQFF	TGTGCCAGCACACGAGCGGGAGGTCACAATGAGCAGTTCTTC
TRBJ1-1	TRBV10-3	NA	NA	CAISEWENTEAFF	TGTGCCATCAGTGAATGGGAGAACACTGAAGCTTTCTTT
TRBJ1-4	TRBV6-1	NA	NA	CASKTGVNEKLFF	TGTGCCAGCAAGACGGGCGTTAATGAAAAACTGTTTTTT
TRBJ1-1	TRBV4-1	TRBD1	NA	CASSRQGNTEAFF	TGCGCCAGCAGCCGACAGGGAAACACTGAAGCTTTCTTT
TRBJ2-3	TRBV14	NA	once	CASSSRGVDPITDTQYF	TGTGCCAGCAGCTCCAGGGGAGTTGACCCTATCACAGATACGCAGTATTTT
TRBJ2-5	TRBV6-5	TRBD2	once	CASSSPRGRAQETQYF	TGTGCCAGCAGTTCCCCCAGAGGGAGGGCCCAAGAGACCCAGTACTTC